These T cell receptor beta chains were read from a single sample in a study of OX40 agonist ivuxolimab in advanced cancers. Data came from immunoSEQ multiplex PCR; TCRdb stores just in-frame clones and leaves some out. The sample carries tens of thousands of clones, about 90% recorded once. The input for sequencing was CD4+ or CD8+ T cells sorted from blood, taken in a trial of the OX40 agonist ivuxolimab. The receptors come from an adult with an advanced solid tumor such as melanoma, head and neck, liver or kidney cancer. Both conserved end residues are part of each CDR3.

14,TRBV30,CAWRYLEPAGELFF
15,TRBV5-1,CASSLGLAGTYEQYF
18,TRBV6-1,CASSELLGGQSRANVLTF
13,TRBV11-2,CASSSRGSYEQYF
13,TRBV4-1,CASSQVIRGPQHF
15,TRBV5-1,CASSRDRVSNQPQHF
18,TRBV4-2,CASSQEGTSGTLTGELFF
13,TRBV11-3,CASSLSRTDTQYF
12,TRBV7-9,CASSSWESEQYF
13,TRBV11-2,CASSVPGVGEQYF
13,TRBV5-1,CASSSQVWDEQFF
15,TRBV9,CASSDAGTGTYEQYF
13,TRBV29-1,CSVAQVLGSGYTF
13,TRBV29-1,CSVEERKKDTQYF
12,TRBV7-8,CASSLNPDTQYF
16,TRBV7-3,CASSWGPAPGNQPQHF
15,TRBV4-1,CASSQDPTGLAEAFF
13,TRBV30,CAWSGLANNEQFF
13,TRBV19,CAGRDTLNQPQHF
16,TRBV5-4,CASSQATGQGDYGYTF
15,TRBV29-1,CSARGLGGGYNEQFF
12,TRBV30,CAWSRGRTEAFF
14,TRBV5-1,CASSLAGPYNEQFF
11,TRBV27,CASGNSYEQYF
14,TRBV5-1,CASSLASGGGEQFF
14,TRBV11-3,CASSFSVSYNEQFF
15,TRBV18,CASSPGSDRGGELFF
15,TRBV7-3,CASSRTDSGANVLTF
14,TRBV5-1,CASSLGTTNEKLFF
16,TRBV7-2,CASSSGTSGRADTQYF
14,TRBV11-1,CASSPRDRPWEQYF
16,TRBV4-2,CASSRSAGDSGNTIYF
16,TRBV13,CASSIWTPELAGELFF
17,TRBV27,CASSPLWYSGFYNEQFF
16,TRBV13,CASSQDPSLAGGRKFF
19,TRBV1,CTSSQGETSGGLRIDGQYF